Following are 16 T cell receptor beta chains from one sample sequenced in a study of TIL therapy for anti-PD-1-resistant metastatic lung cancer. Time point defined: pre-treatment sample, taken before nivolumab and TIL therapy. This was the immunoSEQ v3 assay. Repertoires were generated with immunoSEQ multiplex PCR, while TCRdb's copy carries only in-frame clones and drops some. The table lists just under 60,000 clones, roughly 69% of them singletons. The sequenced sample was blood, obtained at baseline. The receptor source for this set is a person between 25 and 80 years old with non-small cell lung cancer.

The chain combines TRBV6-5 with TRBJ1-5; D not certain. Germline V gene data show CDR1 as MNHEY and CDR2 as SVGAGI. Trimming took 8 bases from V and 0 from J, leaving 11 bases between them. The CDR3 runs to 14 residues. The CDR3 nucleotides are TGTGCCAGCGGGCCTGGGAATAGCAATCAGCCCCAGCATTTT. Its translation: CASGPGNSNQPQHF.

In DNA form, the CDR3 reads TGTGCCAGCAGTTTACATGGACAGGGTATCAGTTACGAGCAGTACTTC. It translates to CASSLHGQGISYEQYF. V and J are TRBV11-2 and TRBJ2-7; 8 nucleotides match TRBD1. V lost 6 bases, J lost 4 bases, and 14 bases stayed unmatched. The germline gives CDR1 SGHAT, CDR2 FQNNGV. The CDR3 length is 16 residues.

J is TRBJ2-1 and V is TRBV7-9; 14 bases match TRBD2. The ends lost 3 bases at V and 4 bases at J; junction bases unmatched: 5. Per germline, CDR1 SEHNR and CDR2 FQNEAQ (reference sequence). This CDR3 comprises 17 residues. This chain's CDR3 is CASSLGLAGVRYNEQFF. CDR3 nucleotide sequence: TGTGCCAGCAGCTTGGGACTAGCGGGAGTTAGGTACAATGAGCAGTTCTTC.

The V and J genes are TRBV7-9 and TRBJ1-6; the D is unclear. The CDR3 sequence is 16 residues long. Looked up from germline, CDR1 is SEHNR and CDR2 is FQNEAQ (reference sequence). Deletions cut 4 bases from V and 9 bases from J, with 19 bases between. The CDR3 region is CASSSPTSSAASPLHF. The CDR3 bases are TGTGCCAGCAGCTCGCCTACGAGCAGCGCAGCTTCACCCCTCCACTTT.

This rearrangement joins TRBV7-9 to TRBJ1-2, with 7 bases fitting TRBD1. V was clipped by 5 bases and J by 5 bases; unmatched bases: 11. The CDR3 extends over 15 amino acids. Germline V lookup: CDR1 SEHNR, CDR2 FQNEAQ (reference sequence). The CDR3 DNA reads TGTGCCAGCAGCGGTATTCAGGGACAGCATTATGGCTACACCTTC. Its translation: CASSGIQGQHYGYTF.

This clone was recorded a few times. The chain employs TRBV4-1 and TRBJ1-2; D gene ambiguous. Germline-derived CDR1 and CDR2 are MGHRA and YSYEKL. The CDR3 sequence is 15 residues long. Trimming cost V 7 bases and J 7 bases, with 22 bases left between them. CDR3 region: CASTPTISGLRGYTF. DNA for the CDR3: TGCGCCAGCACCCCAACCATATCCGGCTTGCGTGGCTACACCTTC.

J is TRBJ2-7 and V is TRBV2; D perhaps matches TRBD1 (6 bases). V gave up 11 bases and J gave up 0 bases, with 8 bases separating them. Germline V gives CDR1 SNHLY, CDR2 FYNNEI. The CDR3 consists of 11 residues. CDR3 nucleotide sequence: TGTGCCTCCAGGGGCTCCTACGAGCAGTACTTC. Translating gives CASRGSYEQYF. Combining the CDR3 with reference TRBV2 and TRBJ2-7 gives the whole variable domain EPEVTQTPSHQVTQMGQEVILRCVPISNHLYFYWYRQILGQKVEFLVSFYNNEISEKSEIFDDQFSVERPDGSNFTLKIRSTKLEDSAMYFCASRGSYEQYFGPGTRLTVT.

V is TRBV4-1 and J is TRBJ1-6; no clear D gene. V lost 5 bases to trimming and J lost 0 bases, with 17 bases between them. Germline V lookup: CDR1 MGHRA, CDR2 YSYEKL. The CDR3 runs to 18 residues. Here the CDR3 reads CASSGSRGGSSYNSPLHF. CDR3 bases: TGCGCCAGCAGCGGATCTCGCGGCGGGAGCTCCTATAATTCACCCCTCCACTTT.

The CDR3 sequence: CASSYDGLGPQHF. The CDR3 nucleotides are TGTGCCAGCAGTTACGACGGCCTAGGGCCCCAGCATTTT. This chain links TRBV6-6 with TRBJ1-5; D is uncertain. CDR1 and CDR2 from the germline V gene are MNHNY and SVGAGI (reference sequence). V lost 2 bases, J lost 9 bases, and 11 bases lay in between. This CDR3 spans 13 amino acids.

The V gene is TRBV11-2, the J gene TRBJ1-2; D is uncertain. Trimming stripped 0 bases from V and 8 bases from J, with 7 bases between. The CDR3 spans 12 residues. The germline CDR1 and CDR2 sequences are SGHAT and FQNNGV. CDR3 in amino acids: CASSLETRGYTF. Here the CDR3 DNA reads TGTGCCAGCAGCTTAGAGACTCGGGGCTACACCTTC.

This clone was observed at least ten times. The sample contains more than one DNA sequence encoding this CDR3. V and J are TRBV7-9 and TRBJ2-6; D gene unclear. V lost 3 bases and J lost 3, with 3 bases in between. CDR3 length equals 13 residues. Germline V gene data show CDR1 as SEHNR and CDR2 as FQNEAQ (reference sequence). In DNA form, the CDR3 reads TGTGCCAGCAGCTTCGGTGGGGCCAACGTCCTGACTTTC. Translation gives CASSFGGANVLTF.

This clone came up a few times. The rearrangement links TRBV2 to TRBJ1-2; 7 nucleotides line up with TRBD1. Looked up from germline, CDR1 is SNHLY and CDR2 is FYNNEI. There are 13 residues in the CDR3. Trimming took 7 bases from V and 5 from J; bases not matched to a gene: 7. The CDR3: CASTPDRVYGYTF. For the CDR3, the DNA is TGTGCCAGCACCCCAGACAGGGTATATGGCTACACCTTC.

The chain recombines TRBV4-2 with TRBJ2-2, with TRBD2 identical over 8 bases. This CDR3 spans 16 amino acids. The germline V gene encodes CDR1 LGHNA and CDR2 YNFKEQ. Unmatched junction bases numbered 7, after V lost 3 bases and J lost 4 bases. In DNA form, the CDR3 reads TGTGCCAGCAGCCATCCGGGACTAGGGGCCACCGGGGAGCTGTTTTTT. It specifies CASSHPGLGATGELFF.

The V call is TRBV5-1, the J call TRBJ2-1; 8 nucleotides align to TRBD2. Unmatched junction bases numbered 12, after V lost 2 bases and J lost 8 bases. Germline values: CDR1 SGHRS, CDR2 YFSETQ. There are 16 residues in the CDR3. The CDR3 reads CASSLSLLAGWDEQFF. Written as DNA, the CDR3 is TGCGCCAGCAGCTTAAGCTTGTTAGCGGGGTGGGATGAGCAGTTCTTC.

The chain uses TRBV5-1 and TRBJ2-3; D unresolved. Germline CDR1 reads SGHRS; CDR2 reads YFSETQ. Trimming cost V 4 bases and J 1 base, with 13 bases left between them. This CDR3 is built from 15 residues. The DNA of the CDR3 is TGCGCCAGCAGCCTACAAGGTGGGGGCACAGATACGCAGTATTTT. This codes for CASSLQGGGTDTQYF.

This chain joins TRBV2 and TRBJ2-1; 9 nucleotides align to TRBD1. The CDR3 consists of 14 residues. Germline V gives CDR1 SNHLY, CDR2 FYNNEI. The ends lost 5 bases at V and 7 bases at J; junction bases unmatched: 6. The CDR3 DNA reads TGTGCCAGCAGTCGAACAGGGGGCAGAAATGAGCAGTTCTTC. Protein: CASSRTGGRNEQFF.